The clone carrying this TCR beta chain was seen a handful of times. No antigen is known for it. This record comes from a study of T-cell memory formation after mild COVID-19. Study results and limitations: Confirmation of SARS-CoV-2 specificity was lacking for second-wave clones peaking day 37. CD4/CD8 balance held among clones contracting day 15 to 85, and later expanders leaned CD4+. Prior to infection, memory already included some responding clones, suggesting cross-reactive memory joined.

Amplification by 5'RACE using constant-segment primers produced TCR alpha and TCR beta cDNA libraries that carried sample barcodes and UMIs. TCRdb re-called the 5' RACE reads with MiXCR, one entry per CDR3 protein. The sample lists about 130,000 distinct CDR3 sequences, roughly 6% seen once, with 2.2% in the top ten. The CDR3 totals 13 residues. The V and J ends lost 5 bases and 5 bases respectively, with 10 bases between them. In germline, CDR1 is KGHSH, CDR2 LQKENI. Sequencing used PBMCs or a T cell subset sorted from them (not recorded which). The V call is TRBV18, the J call TRBJ1-5, with a possible D match to TRBD1 (5 bases). The clonotype comes from an adult woman who had mild COVID-19 (a few samples of this study predate the infection). Cell type and time point are not known. CDR3 sequence: CASSGGGDQPQHF. The CDR3 DNA is TGTGCCAGCTCAGGGGGAGGGGATCAGCCCCAGCATTTT. The variable domain in full, with the rest retrieved from reference TRBV18 and TRBJ1-5, is NAGVMQNPRHLVRRRGQEARLRCSPMKGHSHVYWYRQLPEEGLKFMVYLQKENIIDESGMPKERFSAEFPKEGPSILRIQQVVRGDSAAYFCASSGGGDQPQHFGDGTRLSIL.